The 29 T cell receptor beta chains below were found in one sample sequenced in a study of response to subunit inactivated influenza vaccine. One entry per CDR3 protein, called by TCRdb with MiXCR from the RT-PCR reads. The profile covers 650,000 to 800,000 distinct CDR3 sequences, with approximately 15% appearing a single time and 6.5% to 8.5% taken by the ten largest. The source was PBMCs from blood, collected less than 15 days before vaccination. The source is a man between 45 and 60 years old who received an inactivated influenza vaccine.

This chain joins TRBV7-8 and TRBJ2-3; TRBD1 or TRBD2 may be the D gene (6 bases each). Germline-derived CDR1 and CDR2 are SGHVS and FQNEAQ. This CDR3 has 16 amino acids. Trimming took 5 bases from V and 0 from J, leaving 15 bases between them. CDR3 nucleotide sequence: TGTGCCAGCAGCCCCCGCGGGACAACTAGCACAGATACGCAGTATTTT. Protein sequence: CASSPRGTTSTDTQYF.

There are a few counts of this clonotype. In DNA form, the CDR3 reads TGTGCCAGTAGAGACGGACGGAGCGGGAACACCGGGGAGCTGTTTTTT. Residues: CASRDGRSGNTGELFF. The chain combines TRBV19 with TRBJ2-2, with a weak D call TRBD2 (5 bases). Looked up from germline, CDR1 is LNHDA and CDR2 is SQIVND (reference sequence). V shed 6 bases and J shed 1 base, with 15 bases lying between them. The CDR3 totals 16 residues.

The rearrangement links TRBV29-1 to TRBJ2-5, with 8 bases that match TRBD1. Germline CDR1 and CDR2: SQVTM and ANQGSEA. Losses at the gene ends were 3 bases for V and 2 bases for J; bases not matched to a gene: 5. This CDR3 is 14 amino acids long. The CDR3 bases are TGCAGCGTTGAGTCGGGACAGGTACAAGAGACCCAGTACTTC. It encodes CSVESGQVQETQYF.

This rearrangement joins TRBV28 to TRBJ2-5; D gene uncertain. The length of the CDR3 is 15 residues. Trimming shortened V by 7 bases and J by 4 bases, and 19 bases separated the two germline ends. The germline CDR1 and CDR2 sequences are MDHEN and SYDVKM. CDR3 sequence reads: CASTEMYRKGETQYF. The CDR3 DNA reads TGTGCCAGCACCGAAATGTATCGTAAAGGAGAGACCCAGTACTTC.

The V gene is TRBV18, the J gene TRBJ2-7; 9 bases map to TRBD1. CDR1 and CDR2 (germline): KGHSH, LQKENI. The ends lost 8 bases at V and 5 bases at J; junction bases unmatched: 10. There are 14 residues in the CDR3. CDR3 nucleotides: TGTGCCAGCATCCGCCGGGACAGGGACCACGAGCAGTACTTC. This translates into CASIRRDRDHEQYF.

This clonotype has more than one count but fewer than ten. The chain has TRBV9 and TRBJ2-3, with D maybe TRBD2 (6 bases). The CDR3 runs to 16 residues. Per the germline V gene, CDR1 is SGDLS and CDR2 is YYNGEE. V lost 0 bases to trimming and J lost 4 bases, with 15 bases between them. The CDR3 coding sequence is TGTGCCAGCAGCGTAGGGGCAGCGAGGGAGGCAGATACGCAGTATTTT. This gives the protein CASSVGAAREADTQYF.

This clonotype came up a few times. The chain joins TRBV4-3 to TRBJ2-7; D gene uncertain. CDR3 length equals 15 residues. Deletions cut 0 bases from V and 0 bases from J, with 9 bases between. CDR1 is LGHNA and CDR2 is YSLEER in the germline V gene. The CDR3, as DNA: TGCGCCAGCAGCCAAGATGCAGGAGACTCCTACGAGCAGTACTTC. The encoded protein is CASSQDAGDSYEQYF.

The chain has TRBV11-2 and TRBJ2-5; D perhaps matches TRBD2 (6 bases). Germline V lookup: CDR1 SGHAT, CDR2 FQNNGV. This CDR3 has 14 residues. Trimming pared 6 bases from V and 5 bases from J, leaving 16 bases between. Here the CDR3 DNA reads TGTGCCAGCAGTCAACCACGGGAGATCGAGACCCAGTACTTC. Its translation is CASSQPREIETQYF.

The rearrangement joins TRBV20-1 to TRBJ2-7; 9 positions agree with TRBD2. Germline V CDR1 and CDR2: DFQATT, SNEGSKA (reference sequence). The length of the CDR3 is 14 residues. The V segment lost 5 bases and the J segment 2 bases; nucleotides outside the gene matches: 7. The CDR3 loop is CSAYSVAGAYEQYF. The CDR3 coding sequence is TGCAGTGCTTACTCGGTAGCGGGAGCCTACGAGCAGTACTTC.

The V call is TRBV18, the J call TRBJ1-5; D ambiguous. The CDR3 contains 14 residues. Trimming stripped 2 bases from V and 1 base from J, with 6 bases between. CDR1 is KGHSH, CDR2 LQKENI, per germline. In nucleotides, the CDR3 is TGTGCCAGCTCACCAAGGCGGAGCAATCAGCCCCAGCATTTT. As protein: CASSPRRSNQPQHF.

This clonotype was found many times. CDR3 nucleotides: TGTGCCAGCAGCTTAGCGGGACAGCTCAACACAGATACGCAGTATTTT. This sequence encodes CASSLAGQLNTDTQYF. This rearrangement joins TRBV11-2 to TRBJ2-3; 7 nucleotides align to TRBD1. The trim removed 1 base at V and 2 bases at J, leaving 6 bases unmatched. The CDR3 loop spans 16 amino acids. The germline CDR1 and CDR2 sequences are SGHAT and FQNNGV.

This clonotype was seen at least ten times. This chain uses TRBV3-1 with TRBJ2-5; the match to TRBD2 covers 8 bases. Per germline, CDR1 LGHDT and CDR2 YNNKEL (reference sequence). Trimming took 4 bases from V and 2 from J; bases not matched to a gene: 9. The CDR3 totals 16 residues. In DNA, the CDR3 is TGTGCCAGCAGCCGCCAACTAGCGGAGATTCAAGAGACCCAGTACTTC. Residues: CASSRQLAEIQETQYF.

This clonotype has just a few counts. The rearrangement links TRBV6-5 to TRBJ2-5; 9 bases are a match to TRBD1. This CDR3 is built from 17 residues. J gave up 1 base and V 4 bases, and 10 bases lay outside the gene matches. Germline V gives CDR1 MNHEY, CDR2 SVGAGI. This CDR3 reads CASSSRTGVATQETQYF. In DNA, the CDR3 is TGTGCCAGCAGTTCGCGGACAGGGGTCGCGACCCAAGAGACCCAGTACTTC.

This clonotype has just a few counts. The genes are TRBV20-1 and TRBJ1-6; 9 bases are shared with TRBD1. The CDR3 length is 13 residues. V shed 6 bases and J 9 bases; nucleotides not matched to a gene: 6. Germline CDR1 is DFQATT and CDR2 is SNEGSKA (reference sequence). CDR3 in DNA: TGCAGTGCGACGACAGGGGGGGTTTCACCCCTCCACTTT. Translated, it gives CSATTGGVSPLHF.

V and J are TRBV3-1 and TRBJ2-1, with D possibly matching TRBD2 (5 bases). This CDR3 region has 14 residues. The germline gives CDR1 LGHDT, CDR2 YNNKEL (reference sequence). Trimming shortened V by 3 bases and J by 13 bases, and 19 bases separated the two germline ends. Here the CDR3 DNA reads TGTGCCAGCAGCCAGCGCAGAGGGTCGACAAATCAGTTCTTC. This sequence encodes CASSQRRGSTNQFF.

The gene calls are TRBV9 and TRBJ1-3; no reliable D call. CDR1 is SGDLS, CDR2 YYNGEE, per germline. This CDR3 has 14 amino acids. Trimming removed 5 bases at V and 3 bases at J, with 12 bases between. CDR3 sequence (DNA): TGTGCCAGCAGTGAGACGGGAATTGGAAACACCATATATTTT. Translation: CASSETGIGNTIYF.

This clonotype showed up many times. CDR3 nucleotide sequence: TGCGCCAGCAGCCAAGATCTAAGCGGGGGGTACAATGAGCAGTTCTTC. It encodes CASSQDLSGGYNEQFF. V is TRBV4-1 and J is TRBJ2-1, with TRBD2 matching over 9 bases. The V gene end was trimmed by 0 bases and the J gene end by 4 bases; junction bases not matched to a gene: 4. The CDR3 sequence is 16 residues long. Germline CDR1 is MGHRA and CDR2 is YSYEKL.

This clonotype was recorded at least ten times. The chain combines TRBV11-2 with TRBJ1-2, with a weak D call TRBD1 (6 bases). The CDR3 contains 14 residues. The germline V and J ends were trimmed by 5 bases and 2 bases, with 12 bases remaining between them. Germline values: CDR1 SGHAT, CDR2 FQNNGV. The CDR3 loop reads CASSLPTGNYGYTF. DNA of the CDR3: TGTGCCAGCAGCCTACCCACAGGGAACTATGGCTACACCTTC. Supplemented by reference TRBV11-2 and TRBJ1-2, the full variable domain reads EAGVAQSPRYKIIEKRQSVAFWCNPISGHATLYWYQQILGQGPKLLIQFQNNGVVDDSQLPKDRFSAERLKGVDSTLKIQPAKLEDSAVYLCASSLPTGNYGYTFGSGTRLTVV.

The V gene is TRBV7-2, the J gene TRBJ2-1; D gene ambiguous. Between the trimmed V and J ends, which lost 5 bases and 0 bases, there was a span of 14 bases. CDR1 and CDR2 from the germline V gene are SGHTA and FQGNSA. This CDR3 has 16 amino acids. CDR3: CASSPRISRSYNEQFF. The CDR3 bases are TGTGCCAGCAGCCCGAGGATCTCCCGCTCCTACAATGAGCAGTTCTTC.

The CDR3 protein is CASSPGTYSSYEQYF. CDR3 nucleotide sequence: TGTGCCAGCAGCCCCGGGACGTACAGCTCCTACGAGCAGTACTTC. This sequence joins TRBV7-8 and TRBJ2-7; D assignment may be TRBD1 or TRBD2 (5 bases each). V gave up 5 bases and J gave up 0 bases, with 14 bases separating them. The CDR3 is made up of 15 amino acids. CDR1 SGHVS and CDR2 FQNEAQ come from the germline V gene.

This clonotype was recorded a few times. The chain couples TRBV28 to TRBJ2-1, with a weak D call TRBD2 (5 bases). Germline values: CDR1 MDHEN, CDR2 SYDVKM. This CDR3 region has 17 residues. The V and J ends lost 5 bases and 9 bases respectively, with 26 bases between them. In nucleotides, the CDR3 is TGTGCCAGCAGTCGGACTTTGGGGAGAGGGCTTCTCGGTGAGCAGTTCTTC. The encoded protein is CASSRTLGRGLLGEQFF.

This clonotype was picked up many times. The CDR3 loop is CASSESSYNEQFF. DNA for the CDR3: TGTGCCAGCAGCGAAAGCTCCTACAATGAGCAGTTCTTC. The V call is TRBV9, the J call TRBJ2-1; D gene unclear. This CDR3 comprises 13 residues. V was shortened by 3 bases and J by 0 bases, with 4 bases between the two germline ends. The germline V gene encodes CDR1 SGDLS and CDR2 YYNGEE.

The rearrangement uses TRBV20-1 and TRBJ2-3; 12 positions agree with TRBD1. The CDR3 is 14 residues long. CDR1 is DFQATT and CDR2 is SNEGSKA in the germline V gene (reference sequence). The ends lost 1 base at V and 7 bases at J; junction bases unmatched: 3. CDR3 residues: CSARAGQGANTQYF. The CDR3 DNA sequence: TGCAGTGCTAGAGCGGGACAGGGGGCGAATACGCAGTATTTT.

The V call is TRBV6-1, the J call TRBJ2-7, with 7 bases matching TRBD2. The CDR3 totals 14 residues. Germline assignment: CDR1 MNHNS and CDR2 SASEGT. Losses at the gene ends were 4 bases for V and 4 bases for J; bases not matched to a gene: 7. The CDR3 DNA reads TGTGCCAGCAGTGTCGGGGGGAGCACGTACGAGCAGTACTTC. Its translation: CASSVGGSTYEQYF.

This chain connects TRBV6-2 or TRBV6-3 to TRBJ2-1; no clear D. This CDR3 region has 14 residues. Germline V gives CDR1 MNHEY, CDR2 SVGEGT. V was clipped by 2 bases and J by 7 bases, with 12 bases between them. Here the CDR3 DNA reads TGTGCCAGCAGTTACACGACTGCTTGGAATGAGCAGTTCTTC. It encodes CASSYTTAWNEQFF.

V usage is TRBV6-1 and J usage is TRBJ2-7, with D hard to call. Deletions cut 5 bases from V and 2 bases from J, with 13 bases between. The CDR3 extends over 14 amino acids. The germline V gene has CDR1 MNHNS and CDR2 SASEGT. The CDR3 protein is CASSRRAYPYEQYF. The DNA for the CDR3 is TGTGCCAGCAGTCGCCGGGCTTACCCCTACGAGCAGTACTTC.

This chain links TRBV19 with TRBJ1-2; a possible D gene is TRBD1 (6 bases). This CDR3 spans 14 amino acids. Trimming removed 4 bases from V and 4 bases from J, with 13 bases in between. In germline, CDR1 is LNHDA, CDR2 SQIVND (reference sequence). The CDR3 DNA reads TGTGCCAGTAGTACCGGAGGGGGGGCCTATGGCTACACCTTC. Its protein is CASSTGGGAYGYTF. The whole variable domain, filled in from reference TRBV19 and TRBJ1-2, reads DGGITQSPKYLFRKEGQNVTLSCEQNLNHDAMYWYRQDPGQGLRLIYYSQIVNDFQKGDIAEGYSVSREKKESFPLTVTSAQKNPTAFYLCASSTGGGAYGYTFGSGTRLTVV.

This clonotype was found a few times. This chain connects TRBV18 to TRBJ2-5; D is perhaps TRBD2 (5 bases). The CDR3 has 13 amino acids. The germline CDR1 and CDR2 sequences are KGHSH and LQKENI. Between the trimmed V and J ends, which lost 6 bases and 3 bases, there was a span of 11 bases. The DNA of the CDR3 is TGTGCCAGCTCGATACAGAGGGAAGAGACCCAGTACTTC. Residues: CASSIQREETQYF. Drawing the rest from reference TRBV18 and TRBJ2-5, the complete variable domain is NAGVMQNPRHLVRRRGQEARLRCSPMKGHSHVYWYRQLPEEGLKFMVYLQKENIIDESGMPKERFSAEFPKEGPSILRIQQVVRGDSAAYFCASSIQREETQYFGPGTRLLVL.

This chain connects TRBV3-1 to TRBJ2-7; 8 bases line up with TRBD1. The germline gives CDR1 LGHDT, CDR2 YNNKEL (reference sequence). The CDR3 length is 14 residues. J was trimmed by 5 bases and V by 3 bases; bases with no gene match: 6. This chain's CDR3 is CASSQGGQVNEQYF. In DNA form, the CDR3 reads TGTGCCAGCAGCCAGGGGGGACAGGTTAACGAGCAGTACTTC.